This TCR beta chain was captured by sequencing in a study of OX40 agonist ivuxolimab in advanced cancers. Study-wide background: Six ivuxolimab dose levels, 0.01 to 10 mg/kg, were given intravenously every 2 weeks. Prior anti-PD-1, anti-PD-L1 or anti-CTLA-4 therapy was allowed; less than 45% had some.

TCRdb's copy holds only in-frame clones and misses some; the assay was immunoSEQ multiplex PCR. The data show 70,000 to 85,000 clones, roughly 90% seen once. Per germline, CDR1 WNHNN and CDR2 SYGVQD (reference sequence). This CDR3 region has 13 residues. The V and J ends lost 5 bases and 6 bases respectively, with 10 bases between them. With respect to this clone: The antigen is not known.

Study outcomes and limitations: Some nonresponders likewise displayed low normalized T-cell clonal expansion.

This material consisted of CD4+ or CD8+ T cells sorted from blood, taken in a trial of the OX40 agonist ivuxolimab. The chain joins TRBV10-1 to TRBJ2-2; D unclear. The source of this sequence is an adult with an advanced solid tumor such as melanoma, head and neck, liver or kidney cancer. The CDR3 here is CASSKCSPGELFF. As DNA, the CDR3 is TGCGCCAGCAGTAAGTGTAGCCCCGGGGAGCTGTTTTTT.